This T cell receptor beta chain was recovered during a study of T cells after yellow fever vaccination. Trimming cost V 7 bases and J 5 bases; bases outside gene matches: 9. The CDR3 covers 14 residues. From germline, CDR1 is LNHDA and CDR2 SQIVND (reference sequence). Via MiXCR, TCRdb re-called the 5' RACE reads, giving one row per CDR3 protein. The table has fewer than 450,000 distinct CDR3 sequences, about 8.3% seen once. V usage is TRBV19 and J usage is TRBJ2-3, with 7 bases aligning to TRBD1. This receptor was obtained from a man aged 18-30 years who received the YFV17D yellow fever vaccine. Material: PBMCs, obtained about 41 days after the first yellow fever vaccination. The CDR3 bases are TGTGCCAGTAACGGACAGGTGGCGCGAGATACGCAGTATTTT. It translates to CASNGQVARDTQYF.